The 5 T cell receptor beta chains presented below share a single source sample, sequenced in a study of blood T cells in healthy people across ages (dated by TCRdb to about 2015). The receptor library was made with 5' RACE. For sequencing, an Illumina HiSeq 2500 was employed. A second PCR of about 6 to 11 cycles was run with a J-beta primer mix and a sample-barcoded 5' primer. Clones were called with MiXCR by TCRdb after fastp trimmed the public reads at Q25, and only in-frame beta chains were retained. Here each entry gathers all rows of one CDR3 protein and keeps the most common genes and DNA. In this sample the table shows 650,000 to 800,000 distinct CDR3 sequences, 40% to 65% of which occur a single time. Approximately 13% of the sample goes to the ten largest clones. The specimen was blood. The origin of the receptors is a woman over 75 in good health.

J is TRBJ2-3 and V is TRBV5-1; D is unresolved. V dropped 3 bases and J dropped 4 bases, with 12 bases sitting between them. This CDR3 has 14 residues. CDR1 is SGHRS, CDR2 YFSETQ, per germline. CDR3 coding DNA: TGCGCCAGCAGCTCCCTTGGACCCCCAGATACGCAGTATTTT. As protein: CASSSLGPPDTQYF.

This clonotype was detected many times. The rearrangement links TRBV28 to TRBJ2-3; perhaps TRBD2 as D (6 bases). Looked up from germline, CDR1 is MDHEN and CDR2 is SYDVKM. Between the trimmed V and J ends, which lost 7 bases and 4 bases, there was a span of 15 bases. The CDR3 contains 14 residues. The DNA of the CDR3 is TGTGCCAGCAACCGGGAGAGGGACCCAGATACGCAGTATTTT. This translates into CASNRERDPDTQYF.

On this clonotype: A much larger clone sits a single nucleotide away, making a read error possible. The rearrangement links TRBV20-1 to TRBJ2-3; 8 positions agree with TRBD1. CDR1 and CDR2 (germline): DFQATT, SNEGSKA (reference sequence). The CDR3 covers 17 residues. V dropped 1 base and J dropped 2; count of bases not matched to a gene: 11. The CDR3, as DNA: TGCAGTGCTAGAGCTAGGGGACAGGTCTCTAACACAGATACGCAGTATTTT. Protein sequence: CSARARGQVSNTDTQYF.

This clonotype was counted many times. This chain connects TRBV5-1 to TRBJ2-1; possibly TRBD1 for D (5 bases). CDR3 length equals 15 residues. Trimming cost V 0 bases and J 6 bases, with 13 bases left between them. Germline V CDR1 and CDR2: SGHRS, YFSETQ. The CDR3 reads CASSLEGAGFNEQFF. Here the CDR3 DNA reads TGCGCCAGCAGCTTGGAAGGGGCAGGCTTCAATGAGCAGTTCTTC.

The CDR3 here is CASSPRGEESTYGQYF. CDR3 nucleotide sequence: TGTGCCAGCAGCCCCAGAGGGGAGGAGTCAACCTACGGGCAGTACTTC. This chain connects TRBV4-2 to TRBJ2-5, with D perhaps TRBD2 (6 bases). This CDR3 has 16 residues. V was shortened by 4 bases and J by 11 bases, with 26 bases between the two germline ends. Germline lookup yields CDR1 LGHNA and CDR2 YNFKEQ.